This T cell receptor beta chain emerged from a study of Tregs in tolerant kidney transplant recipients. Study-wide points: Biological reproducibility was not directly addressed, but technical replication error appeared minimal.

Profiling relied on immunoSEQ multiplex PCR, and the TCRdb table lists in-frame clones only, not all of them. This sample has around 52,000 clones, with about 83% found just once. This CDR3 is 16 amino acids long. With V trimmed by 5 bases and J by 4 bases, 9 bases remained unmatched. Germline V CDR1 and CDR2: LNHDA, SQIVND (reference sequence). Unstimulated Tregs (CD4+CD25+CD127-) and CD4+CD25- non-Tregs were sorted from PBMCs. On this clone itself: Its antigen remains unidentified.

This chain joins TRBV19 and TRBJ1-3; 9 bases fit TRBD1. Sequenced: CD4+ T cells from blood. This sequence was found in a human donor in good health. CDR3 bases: TGTGCCAGTAGTTGGTTTACAGGGACAGGGGGAAACACCATATATTTT. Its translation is CASSWFTGTGGNTIYF.